This T cell receptor (beta chain) was retrieved from a study of blood T cell repertoires in COVID-19 (TCRdb year 2020). For the study in its entirety: Samples from collaborators originated in the United States, Italy and Spain and spanned both the acute and convalescent phases of COVID-19. Nearly every sample came with metadata listing a de-identified subject ID, COVID-19 status, age in years and sex. Deeply sampled blood TCRbeta repertoires from subjects exposed to, actively infected with, or recovered from COVID-19 were included in the dataset. HLA class I and class II types, where available, came from metadata supplied by the sample provider rather than from assay-based typing. The samples were drawn from the first 160 participants of the ongoing ImmuneRACE study and from roughly 1,300 subjects provided by 6 global collaborators. The material from the prospective study consisted of cDNA or gDNA derived from T cells, B-cell-depleted T cells, or PBMCs. The repertoires were made available in a free public database intended to serve as a resource for research on the immune response to SARS-CoV-2. Points the paper makes about the study in general: How much clinical and demographic metadata was included differed by source and by participant, and the metadata was provided uncurated.

The immunoSEQ Assay, a bias-controlled multiplex PCR, was used to amplify TCRbeta CDR3 regions from genomic DNA. The paper's processing steps were these. Nucleated cell counts per sample were estimated from amplification of reference gene primers within the assay. To quantify the absolute abundance of each unique TCRbeta CDR3 rearrangement, sequence reads were collapsed and filtered. For each sample, productive Simpson clonality was calculated by taking the square root of Simpson's diversity index across productive rearrangements. TCRdb carries this immuneACCESS record with in-frame sequences only. Its versions omit some clonotypes, under half of them owing to an unresolved V gene in the studies checked, with the rest unexplained. The DNA was the basis for D and trimming; V, J and clone size are from that table. The table for this sample lists about 80,000 clones; around 86% of them were counted only once. Roughly 10% of the sample goes to the ten largest clones.

This clone was recorded once. Its recognized antigen is unknown. Base quality data are lacking; no much larger clone is found one base away. Whole blood was collected in K2EDTA tubes by collaborating institutions according to the institutions' own protocols. For TCRbeta analysis, collaborators shipped samples as frozen whole blood, isolated PBMCs, or DNA extracted from either of those sample types. This clonotype was obtained from a human donor in a cohort sampled during active COVID-19. The material sequenced was peripheral blood.

The CDR3 amino acid sequence is: CASSLVGGPYEQYF. The bases are TGTGCCAGCAGCTTGGTGGGGGGACCCTACGAGCAGTACTTC. The chain employs TRBV5-4 and TRBJ2-7; 6 matching bases give a weak D call of TRBD2. For CDR1 and CDR2, the germline V gene (reference sequence) lists SGHNT and YYREEE. Spanning cysteine to phenylalanine, the CDR3 consists of 14 amino acids. The CDR3 DNA has 42 bases and is translated from base 1. V is clipped by 0 bases and J by 2 bases, and the sequence between their germline boundaries is 9 bases long.